The rows below give T cell receptor beta chains drawn from one sample of a study of long-term antiretroviral therapy in people with HIV. TCRdb's table, derived via immunoSEQ multiplex PCR, lists solely in-frame clones and lacks some. The table shows about 22,000 clones, with about 82% occurring only once. The source material was unsorted PBMCs, sampled 1.3 years after starting antiretroviral therapy. The receptor source for this set is a man between 60 and 75 years old with HIV. CDR3s include the opening cysteine and the closing phenylalanine or tryptophan.

V	J	CDR3
TRBV7-2	TRBJ2-3	CASSQGLAGDTQYF
TRBV2	TRBJ2-3	CASRGRTGGSMTDTQYF
TRBV5-1	TRBJ1-1	CASSLGQLNAEAFF
TRBV6-6	TRBJ1-6	CASSFKLGQGDSPLHF
TRBV10-3	TRBJ2-7	CAISDFDEQYF
TRBV2	TRBJ2-2	CASSESRGRTGELFF
TRBV9	TRBJ2-7	CASSVMAGGYEQYF
TRBV5-4	TRBJ2-1	CASSPPSGQQFF
TRBV19	TRBJ2-7	CASSGLAGTYEQYF
TRBV5-4	TRBJ2-7	CASSPGTARSYEQYF
TRBV7-9	TRBJ2-2	CASSLARIFTGELFF
TRBV2	TRBJ1-4	CASSNQGGNEKLFF
TRBV10-3	TRBJ2-5	CAISEFGGSETQYF
TRBV7-9	TRBJ2-5	CASSSAGAVETQYF
TRBV11-2	TRBJ2-7	CASSFSSGGGYEQYF
TRBV25-1	TRBJ2-1	CASSGYNEQFF
TRBV5-5	TRBJ1-3	CASSLAGGARNTIYF
TRBV30	TRBJ1-1	CAWGPGQEAFF
TRBV15	TRBJ2-7	CATSRDSLYEQYF
TRBV6-1	TRBJ1-2	CASSQDSFRGYTF
TRBV5-3	TRBJ2-7	CASPGGEQYF
TRBV29-1	TRBJ2-3	CSVEGLRGATDTQYF
TRBV4-1	TRBJ1-4	CASSLRTLSTNEKLFF
TRBV2	TRBJ1-5	CASTWDGASNQPQHF
TRBV11-2	TRBJ2-1	CASNFGLALGEQFF
TRBV10-2	TRBJ1-1	CASSERRTEAFF
TRBV19	TRBJ1-2	CASSPRQGPVYGYTF
TRBV25-1	TRBJ1-1	CASSRAALGDTEAFF
TRBV4-1	TRBJ2-3	CASSNNYDTQYF
TRBV4-2	TRBJ2-5	CASSQESFTGISQETQYF
TRBV10-3	TRBJ1-6	CAISADSVLKSPLHF
TRBV25-1	TRBJ2-7	CASGPVSTGGWYEQYF
TRBV7-8	TRBJ2-7	CASSLAGDRLYEQYF
TRBV27	TRBJ2-5	CASSHRDTQETQYF
TRBV15	TRBJ2-3	CATSRASSGRATDTQYF
TRBV7-8	TRBJ1-5	CASSLWGDSNQPQHF
TRBV6-6	TRBJ2-7	CASSATSGISYEQYF
TRBV4-1	TRBJ2-6	CASSRHPGQGRGNSGANVLTF
TRBV18	TRBJ2-7	CASSPPGREAYEQYF
TRBV18	TRBJ1-4	CASSRPGVTNEKLFF
TRBV7-9	TRBJ1-5	CASSAQGAGNQPQHF
TRBV15	TRBJ2-5	CATSSRQGGETQYF
TRBV2	TRBJ1-1	CASSEESGETEAFF
TRBV7-2	TRBJ2-7	CASSARSGFRTYEQYF
TRBV15	TRBJ2-6	CATSRDPRTRQGTGANVLTF
TRBV5-1	TRBJ1-2	CASSLQGQGIYGYTF
TRBV27	TRBJ2-2	CASSPGVVGGELFF
TRBV6-5	TRBJ1-2	CASRLQGWGYGYTF
TRBV7-9	TRBJ1-2	CGEEGNYGYTF
TRBV5-1	TRBJ2-6	CASSLARDRGLGANVLTF
TRBV15	TRBJ2-2	CATSRLQGTNTGELFF
TRBV27	TRBJ2-7	CASSLGPGQGYYEQYF
TRBV19	TRBJ2-1	CASSIPGGYNEQFF
TRBV30	TRBJ2-1	CAWRPNPVSYNEQFF
TRBV18	TRBJ2-2	CASSPPSVDGELFF
TRBV18	TRBJ2-7	CASSGGLAGTEQYF